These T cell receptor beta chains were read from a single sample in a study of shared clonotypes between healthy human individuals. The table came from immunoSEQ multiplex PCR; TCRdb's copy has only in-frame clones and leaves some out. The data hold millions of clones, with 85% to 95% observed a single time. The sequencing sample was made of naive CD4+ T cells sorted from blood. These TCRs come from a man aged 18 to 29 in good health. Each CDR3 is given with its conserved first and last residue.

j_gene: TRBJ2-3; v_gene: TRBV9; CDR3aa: CASSVLGEYTDTQYF
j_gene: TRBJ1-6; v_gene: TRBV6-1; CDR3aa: CASTLGGENSPLHF
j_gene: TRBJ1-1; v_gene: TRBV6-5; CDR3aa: CASSPGGGTTEAFF
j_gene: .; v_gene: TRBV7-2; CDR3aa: CASSLLDEQYF
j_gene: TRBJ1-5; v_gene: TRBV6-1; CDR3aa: CASSPDGGSNQPQHF
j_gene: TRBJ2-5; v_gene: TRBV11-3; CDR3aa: CASSLGVGLGETQYF
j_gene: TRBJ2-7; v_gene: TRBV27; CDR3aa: CARGGHRDSQRFCSYEQYF
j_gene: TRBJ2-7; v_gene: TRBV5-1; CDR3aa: CASSYTQGAYEQYF
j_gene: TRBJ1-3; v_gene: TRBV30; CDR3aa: CAWSSGDGNTIYF
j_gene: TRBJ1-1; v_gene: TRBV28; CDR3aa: CAAEGGGWTEAFF
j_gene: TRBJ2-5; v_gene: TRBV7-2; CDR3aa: CASSTLGLAGGPRQETQYF
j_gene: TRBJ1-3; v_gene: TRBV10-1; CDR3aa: CASRGGTGCFGNTIYF
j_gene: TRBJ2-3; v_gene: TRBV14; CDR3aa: CASSQEGPTDTQYF
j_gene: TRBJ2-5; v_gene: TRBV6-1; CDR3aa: CASSSWGAGEETQYF
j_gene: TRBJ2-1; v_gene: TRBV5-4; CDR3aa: CASSSGGGSSYNEQFF
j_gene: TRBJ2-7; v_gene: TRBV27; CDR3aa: CASSLGQGTYEQYF
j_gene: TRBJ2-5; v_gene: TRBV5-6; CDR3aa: CASSLGRGGETQYF
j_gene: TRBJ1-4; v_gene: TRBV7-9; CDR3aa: CASSLGRGREKLFF
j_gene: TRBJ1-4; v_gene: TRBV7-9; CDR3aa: CASSLQGTSNEKLFF
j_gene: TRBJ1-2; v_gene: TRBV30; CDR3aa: CAWPPSELNYGYTF
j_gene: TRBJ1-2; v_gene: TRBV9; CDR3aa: CASSVTYGFSSGYTF
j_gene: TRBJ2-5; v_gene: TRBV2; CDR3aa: CASTPDRDETQYF
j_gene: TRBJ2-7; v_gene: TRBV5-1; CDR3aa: CASSLVPSGGNYEQYF
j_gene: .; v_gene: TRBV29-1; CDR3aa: CSVVRGLQSSYEQYF
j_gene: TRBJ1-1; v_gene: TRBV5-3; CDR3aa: CARSPRRTGMNTEAFF
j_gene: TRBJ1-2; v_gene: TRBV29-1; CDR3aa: CSVEVQHYGYTF
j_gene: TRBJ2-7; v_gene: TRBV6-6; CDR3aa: CASSRDSYEQYF
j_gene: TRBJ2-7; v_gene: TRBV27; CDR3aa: CASSLSPTKEYEQYF
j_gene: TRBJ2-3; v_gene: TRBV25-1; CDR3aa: CASSPPGGRTDTQYF
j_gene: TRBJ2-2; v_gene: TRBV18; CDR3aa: CASSRSQGDTGELFF
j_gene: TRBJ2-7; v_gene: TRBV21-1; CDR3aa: CASSKVCPSYEQYF
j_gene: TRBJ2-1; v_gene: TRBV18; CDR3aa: CASSLGQALNEQFF
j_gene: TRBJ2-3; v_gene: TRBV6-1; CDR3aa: CAAGQGANTDTQYF
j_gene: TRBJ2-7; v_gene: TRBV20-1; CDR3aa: CSASDGGEQYF
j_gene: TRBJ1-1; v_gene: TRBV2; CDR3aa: CASIKTWTGVNVNTEAFF
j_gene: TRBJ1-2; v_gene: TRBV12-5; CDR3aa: CASGAGVGYGYTF
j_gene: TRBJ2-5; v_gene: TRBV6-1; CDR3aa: CASKTGQGVETQYF
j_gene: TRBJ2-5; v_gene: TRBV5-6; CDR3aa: CASSLDGRAQETQYF
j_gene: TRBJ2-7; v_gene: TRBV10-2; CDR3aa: CASSAGLAGEQYF
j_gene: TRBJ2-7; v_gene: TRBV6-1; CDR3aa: CASRGTPSYEQYF
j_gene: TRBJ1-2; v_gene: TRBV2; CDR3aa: CASSDHRILNYGYTF
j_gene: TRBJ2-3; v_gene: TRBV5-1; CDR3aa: CASSYGLDTQYF
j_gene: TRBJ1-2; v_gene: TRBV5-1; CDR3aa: CASSFGQGGYTF